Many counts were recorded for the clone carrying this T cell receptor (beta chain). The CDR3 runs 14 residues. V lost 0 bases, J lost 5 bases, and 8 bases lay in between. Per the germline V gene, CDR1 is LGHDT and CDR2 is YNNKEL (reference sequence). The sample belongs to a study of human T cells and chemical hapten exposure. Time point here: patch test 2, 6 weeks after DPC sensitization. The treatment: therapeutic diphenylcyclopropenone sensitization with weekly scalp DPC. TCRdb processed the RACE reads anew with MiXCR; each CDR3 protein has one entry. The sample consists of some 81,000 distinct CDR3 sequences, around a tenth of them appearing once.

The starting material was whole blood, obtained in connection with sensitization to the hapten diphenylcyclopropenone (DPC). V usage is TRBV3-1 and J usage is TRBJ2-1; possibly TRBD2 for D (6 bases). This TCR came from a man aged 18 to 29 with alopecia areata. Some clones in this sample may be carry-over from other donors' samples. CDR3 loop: CASSQEWGDNEQFF. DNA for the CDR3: TGTGCCAGCAGCCAAGAATGGGGGGACAATGAGCAGTTCTTC.